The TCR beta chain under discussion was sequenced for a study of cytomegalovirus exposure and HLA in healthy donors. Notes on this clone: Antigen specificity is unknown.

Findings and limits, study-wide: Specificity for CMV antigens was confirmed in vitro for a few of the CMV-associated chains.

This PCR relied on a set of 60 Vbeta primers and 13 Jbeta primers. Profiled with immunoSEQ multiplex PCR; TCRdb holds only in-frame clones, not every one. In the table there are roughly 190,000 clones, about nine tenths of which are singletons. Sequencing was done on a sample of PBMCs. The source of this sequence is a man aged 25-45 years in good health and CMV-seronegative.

Here the CDR3 reads CASSLDSATDTQYF. Written as DNA, the CDR3 is TGCGCCAGCAGCTTGGACTCCGCCACAGATACGCAGTATTTT. The gene calls are TRBV5-1 and TRBJ2-3, with D uncertain. Germline V lookup: CDR1 SGHRS, CDR2 YFSETQ. The CDR3 has 14 residues. The germline V and J ends were trimmed by 0 bases and 2 bases, with 7 bases remaining between them.